Each of the 2 T cell receptor beta chains below was sequenced from the same sample in a study of human T cells and chemical hapten exposure. Via MiXCR, TCRdb re-called the RACE reads, giving one row per CDR3 protein. The table shows approximately 89,000 distinct CDR3 sequences, with more than 6.5% occurring only once. Noted time point: patch test 2, 6 weeks after DPC sensitization. The treatment denotes: therapeutic diphenylcyclopropenone sensitization with weekly scalp DPC. Sequencing was performed on whole blood, taken in connection with sensitization to the hapten diphenylcyclopropenone (DPC). The receptors here all came from a woman younger than 45 with alopecia areata. Some clones in this sample may be carry-over from other donors' samples.

Many counts were recorded for this clonotype. The CDR3 loop is CASSLGGDKQYF. The CDR3 DNA sequence: TGTGCCAGCAGCCTGGGGGGGGACAAGCAGTACTTC. The chain joins TRBV3-1 to TRBJ2-4, with D maybe TRBD2 (7 bases). V was cut by 4 bases and J by 13 bases, with 14 bases left in between. Germline V gene sequence: CDR1 LGHDT, CDR2 YNNKEL (reference sequence). This CDR3 spans 12 amino acids. Full variable domain (rest looked up from reference TRBV3-1 and TRBJ2-4): DTAVSQTPKYLVTQMGNDKSIKCEQNLGHDTMYWYKQDSKKFLKIMFSYNNKELIINETVPNRFSPKSPDKAHLNLHINSLELGDSAVYFCASSLGGDKQYFGAGTRLSVL.

This clonotype came up many times. CDR3 region: CASSPGQGASYEQYF. As DNA, the CDR3 is TGTGCCAGCAGCCCAGGACAGGGGGCCTCCTACGAGCAGTACTTC. V usage is TRBV11-3 and J usage is TRBJ2-7; 11 bases fit TRBD1. V lost 5 bases to trimming and J lost 0 bases; unmatched junction nucleotides: 3. From germline, CDR1 is SGHNT and CDR2 YENEEA. This CDR3 spans 15 amino acids. Drawing the rest from reference TRBV11-3 and TRBJ2-7, the complete variable domain is EAGVVQSPRYKIIEKKQPVAFWCNPISGHNTLYWYLQNLGQGPELLIRYENEEAVDDSQLPKDRFSAERLKGVDSTLKIQPAELGDSAVYLCASSPGQGASYEQYFGPGTRLTVT.